Listed below are T cell receptor beta chains from one sample, sequenced in a study of CD8+CD57+ T cells in acquired aplastic anemia. Each CDR3 protein is one row after TCRdb ran MiXCR on the reads. The sample includes some 150,000 distinct CDR3 sequences, more than 35% seen only once; the top ten take less than 8.5%. The sequencing input was sorted CD4+, CD8+, or CD8+CD57+ T cells (not recorded which) from PBMCs. Source of these receptors: a human donor in good health, serving as a control. Both conserved end residues are part of each CDR3. D genes are given only for firm matches. Clone size is stated in some rows and not others, as once, few, many or a class when expanded.

many	-	TRBV7-9	15	TRBJ2-1	TGTGCCAGCAGCGCAGATAGGAAGTGGCGAAATGAGCAGTTCTTC	CASSADRKWRNEQFF
many	-	TRBV12-3/TRBV12-4	12	TRBJ2-5	TGTGCCAGCAGTTTTGCTGGCGAGACCCAGTACTTC	CASSFAGETQYF
-	-	TRBV5-6	15	TRBJ1-1	TGTGCCAGCAGAGGTAGTTTAGGGGGAGGCACTGAAGCTTTCTTT	CASRGSLGGGTEAFF
-	-	TRBV2	14	TRBJ2-7	TGTGCCAGCTTAGGGAAGCAGGGAACCTACGAGCAGTACTTC	CASLGKQGTYEQYF
-	-	TRBV25-1	14	TRBJ1-6	TGTGCCAGCGCCAAGGCTGCCTATAATTCACCCCTCCACTTT	CASAKAAYNSPLHF
many	TRBD1	TRBV20-1	15	TRBJ1-1	TGCAGTGCTACTTTTGGACAGGGCATGAACACTGAAGCTTTCTTT	CSATFGQGMNTEAFF
many	-	TRBV4-2	16	TRBJ2-7	TGTGCCAGCAGCCAAGTTATCGTTCTGAGCTCCTACGAGCAGTACTTC	CASSQVIVLSSYEQYF
-	-	TRBV18	16	TRBJ1-3	TGTGCCAGCTCACCAATAACGCCCCCCTCTGGAAACACCATATATTTT	CASSPITPPSGNTIYF
few	-	TRBV18	15	TRBJ1-3	TGTGCCAGCTCACCATCAGGCCGCTCTGGAAACACCATATATTTT	CASSPSGRSGNTIYF
many	-	TRBV12-3/TRBV12-4	14	TRBJ1-1	TGTGCCAGCAGTTTAGGAACAGTAAACACTGAAGCTTTCTTT	CASSLGTVNTEAFF
-	TRBD1	TRBV29-1	14	TRBJ1-1	TGCAGCGTAGGACAGGGTGGATTAAGTACTGAAGCTTTCTTT	CSVGQGGLSTEAFF
-	-	TRBV29-1	12	TRBJ1-1	TGCAGCGCCGAAGGGGGATACACTGAAGCTTTCTTT	CSAEGGYTEAFF
-	-	TRBV10-3	13	TRBJ2-6	TGTGCCATCAGTGAGTCGGAGGGGGCCTATGGTGCTTTC	CAISESEGAYGAF
many	-	TRBV19	15	TRBJ1-1	TGTGCCAGTAGAAATGGGGCGGGGCCTACCACTGAAGCTTTCTTT	CASRNGAGPTTEAFF
many	-	TRBV12-3/TRBV12-4	14	TRBJ2-7	-	CASSSSTGNYEQYF
many	-	TRBV7-8	14	TRBJ1-3	TGTGCCAGCAGTCCTACCGCGTTGGGTACCACCATATATTTT	CASSPTALGTTIYF